This TCR beta chain was found in a study of cytomegalovirus exposure and HLA in healthy donors. Germline CDR1 and CDR2: MDHEN and SYDVKM. V lost 2 bases to trimming and J lost 3 bases, with 22 bases between them. This CDR3 contains 18 residues. The protocol was immunoSEQ multiplex PCR, while the TCRdb copy is restricted to in-frame clones and leaves out a portion. Among around 300,000 clones listed, approximately 88% were seen once. Sequenced input: PBMCs. This TCR came from a woman younger than 30 in good health and CMV-seronegative. The chain recombines TRBV28 with TRBJ1-1, with D possibly matching TRBD1 (5 bases). CDR3 amino acids: CASSLGARIRRRDTEAFF. In DNA, the CDR3 is TGTGCCAGCAGTTTAGGGGCAAGAATTCGGAGGAGGGACACTGAAGCTTTCTTT.